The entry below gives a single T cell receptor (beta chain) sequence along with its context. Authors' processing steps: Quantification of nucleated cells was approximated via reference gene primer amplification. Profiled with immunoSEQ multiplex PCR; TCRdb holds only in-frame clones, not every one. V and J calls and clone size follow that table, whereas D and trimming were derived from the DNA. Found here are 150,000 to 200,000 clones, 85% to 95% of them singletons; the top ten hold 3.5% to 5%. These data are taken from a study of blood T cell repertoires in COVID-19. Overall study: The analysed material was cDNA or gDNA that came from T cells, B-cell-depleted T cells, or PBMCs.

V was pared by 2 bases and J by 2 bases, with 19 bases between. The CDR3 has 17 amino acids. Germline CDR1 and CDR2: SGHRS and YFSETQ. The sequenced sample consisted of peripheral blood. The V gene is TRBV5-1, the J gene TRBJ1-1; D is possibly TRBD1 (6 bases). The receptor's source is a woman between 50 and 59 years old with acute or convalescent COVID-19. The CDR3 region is CASSFYRVSGLNTEAFF. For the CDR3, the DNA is TGCGCCAGCAGCTTTTACAGGGTTTCGGGACTAAACACTGAAGCTTTCTTT. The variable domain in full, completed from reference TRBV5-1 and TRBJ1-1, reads KAGVTQTPRYLIKTRGQQVTLSCSPISGHRSVSWYQQTPGQGLQFLFEYFSETQRNKGNFPGRFSGRQFSNSRSEMNVSTLELGDSALYLCASSFYRVSGLNTEAFFGQGTRLTVV.